This T cell receptor beta chain is from a study of CXCR3-negative and CXCR3-positive naive CD8 T cells. Across the study: Each library gave roughly 1.5 +/- 0.3 million of 140 million or so TRB reads. Study-wide findings and caveats: In CXCR3-positive naive cells, the TRB CDR3s were more hydrophobic than in CXCR3-negative naive cells. Fresh PBMCs went into most assays, and CXCR3 expression partly declined after cryopreservation. Whereas both naive subsets had comparably high diversity, memory CD8+ cells had much lower diversity.

The CDR3 length is 15 residues. Per germline, CDR1 LGHNA and CDR2 YSLEER. With regard to this clonotype: The antigen is not known.

The authors prepared UMI-labeled TRB cDNA libraries by 5' RACE. TCRdb reprocessed the 5' RACE reads and reports one entry per CDR3 protein, with no DNA. Its table lists approximately 100,000 distinct CDR3 sequences. CD45RO-CCR7+CD27+CD95- characterized naive CD8+ T cells. The sequencing sample was made of naive CXCR3+ CD8+ T cells from blood. Subset noted: CD45RO-CCR7+CD27+CD95- naive CD8+ T cells expressing CXCR3 (TNR3+). The rearrangement uses TRBV4-3 and TRBJ1-5. The clonotype was recovered from a human donor in good health. Some clones in this sample may be carry-over from other donors' samples. The CDR3 reads CASSQDLSEYQPQHF.